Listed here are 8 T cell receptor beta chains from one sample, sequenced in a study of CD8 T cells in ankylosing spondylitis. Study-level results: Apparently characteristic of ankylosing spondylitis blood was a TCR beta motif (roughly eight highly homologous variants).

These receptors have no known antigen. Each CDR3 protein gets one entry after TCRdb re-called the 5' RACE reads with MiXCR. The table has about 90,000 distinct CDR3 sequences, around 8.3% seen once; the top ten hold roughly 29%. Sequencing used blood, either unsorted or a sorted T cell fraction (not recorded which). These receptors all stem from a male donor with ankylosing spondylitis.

In DNA, the CDR3 is TGTGCCAGTAGTATTCGGGGAGGAAACACTGAAGCTTTCTTT. As protein: CASSIRGGNTEAFF. The chain combines TRBV19 with TRBJ1-1, with D unclear. V dropped 3 bases and J dropped 2 bases, with 10 bases sitting between them. The CDR3 spans 14 residues. The germline V gene has CDR1 LNHDA and CDR2 SQIVND (reference sequence).

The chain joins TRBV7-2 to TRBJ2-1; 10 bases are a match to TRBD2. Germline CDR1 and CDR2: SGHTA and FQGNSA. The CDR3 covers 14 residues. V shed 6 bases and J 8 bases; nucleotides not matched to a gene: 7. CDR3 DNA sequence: TGTGCCAGCAGATCTAGCGGGAGTTTAGATGAGCAGTTCTTC. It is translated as CASRSSGSLDEQFF.

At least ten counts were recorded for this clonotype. The chain's CDR3 is CASSQGLGAYEQYF. In nucleotides, the CDR3 is TGTGCCAGCAGCCAAGGCCTAGGGGCCTACGAGCAGTACTTC. The genes are TRBV3-1 and TRBJ2-7, with TRBD1 as a possible D gene (5 bases). V gave up 1 base and J gave up 2 bases, with 9 bases separating them. The CDR3 contains 14 residues. From germline, CDR1 is LGHDT and CDR2 YNNKEL (reference sequence).

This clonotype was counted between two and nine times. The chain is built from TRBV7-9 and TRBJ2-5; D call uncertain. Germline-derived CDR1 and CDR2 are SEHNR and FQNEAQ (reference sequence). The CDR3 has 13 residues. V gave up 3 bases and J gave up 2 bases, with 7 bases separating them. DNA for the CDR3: TGTGCCAGCAGCTTTGCAGGACAAGAGACCCAGTACTTC. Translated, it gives CASSFAGQETQYF.

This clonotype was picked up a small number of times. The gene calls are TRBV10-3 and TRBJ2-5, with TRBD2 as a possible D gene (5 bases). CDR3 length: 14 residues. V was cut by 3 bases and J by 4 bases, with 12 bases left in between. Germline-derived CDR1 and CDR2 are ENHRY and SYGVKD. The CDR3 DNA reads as TGTGCCATCAGTGAAACGGGAAGGCTAGAGACCCAGTACTTC. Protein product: CAISETGRLETQYF.

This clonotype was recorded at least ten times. In DNA form, the CDR3 reads TGTGCCAGCAGCTTAGGGGCAGCGAATGAGCAGTTCTTC. It translates to CASSLGAANEQFF. The chain recombines TRBV7-9 with TRBJ2-1, with D unresolved. Between the trimmed V and J ends, which lost 1 base and 7 bases, there was a span of 8 bases. CDR3 length equals 13 residues. CDR1 is SEHNR, CDR2 FQNEAQ, per germline (reference sequence).

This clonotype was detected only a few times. The CDR3 DNA reads as TGTGCCAGTAGGACAGTGGGGGCGTACAATCAGCCCCAGCATTTT. Translating it yields CASRTVGAYNQPQHF. The rearrangement joins TRBV28 to TRBJ1-5; a weak D match, TRBD1 (6 bases). V was pared by 9 bases and J by 3 bases, with 18 bases between. Germline V lookup: CDR1 MDHEN, CDR2 SYDVKM. The CDR3 covers 15 residues.

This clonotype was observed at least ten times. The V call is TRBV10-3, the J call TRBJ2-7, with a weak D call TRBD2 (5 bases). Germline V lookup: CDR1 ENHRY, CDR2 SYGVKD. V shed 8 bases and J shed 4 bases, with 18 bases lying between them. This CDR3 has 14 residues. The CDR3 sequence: CAIQNSASPYEQYF. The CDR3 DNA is TGTGCCATCCAGAATAGCGCCTCACCGTACGAGCAGTACTTC.